Detailed here is one T cell receptor beta chain. The antigen is not known. This sample stems from a study of CD8+ T cells in alopecia areata. The treatment denotes: oral pan-JAK inhibitor, 5-10 mg twice daily. Alopecia areata patients provided lesional scalp punch biopsies and peripheral blood. CDR3 length: 11 amino acids. Trimming shortened V by 3 bases and J by 9 bases, and 10 bases separated the two germline ends. Germline V lookup: CDR1 SGHRS, CDR2 YFSETQ. Following RNA extraction, reverse transcription yielded cDNA that acted as the sequencing template. Generated by immunoSEQ multiplex PCR, the TCRdb table keeps only in-frame clones and is missing some. There are 200,000 or so clones in the sample; roughly 64% occur only once, and roughly 5% lies in the top ten. Study conclusions and caveats: For lesional scalp, especially alopecia totalis/universalis, clonality was higher than in normal scalp.

This clonotype was obtained from a human donor with alopecia areata. The specimen was CD4+ T cells sorted from blood, collected at week 24, from a patient treated with tofacitinib. The rearrangement joins TRBV5-1 to TRBJ2-7; D may be TRBD1 (6 bases). The CDR3 sequence is CASSSEGGQYF. CDR3 in DNA: TGCGCCAGCAGCTCCGAAGGGGGGCAGTACTTC.